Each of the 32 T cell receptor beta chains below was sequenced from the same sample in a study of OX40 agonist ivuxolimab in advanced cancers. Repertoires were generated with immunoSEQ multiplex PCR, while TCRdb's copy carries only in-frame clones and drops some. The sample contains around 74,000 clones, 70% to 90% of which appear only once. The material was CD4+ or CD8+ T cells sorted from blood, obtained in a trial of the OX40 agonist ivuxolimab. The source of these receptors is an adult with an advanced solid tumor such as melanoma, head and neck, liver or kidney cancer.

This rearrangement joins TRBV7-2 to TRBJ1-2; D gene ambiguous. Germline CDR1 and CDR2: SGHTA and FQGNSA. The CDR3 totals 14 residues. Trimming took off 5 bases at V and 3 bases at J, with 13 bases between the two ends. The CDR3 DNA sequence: TGTGCCAGCAGCAAAAACGGGGTGGACTATGGCTACACCTTC. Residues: CASSKNGVDYGYTF.

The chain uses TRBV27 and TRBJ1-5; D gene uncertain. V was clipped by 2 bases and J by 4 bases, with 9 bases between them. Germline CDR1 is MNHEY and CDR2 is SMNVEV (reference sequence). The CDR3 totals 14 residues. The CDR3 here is CASSLTAANQPQHF. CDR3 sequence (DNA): TGTGCCAGCAGTTTAACAGCCGCTAATCAGCCCCAGCATTTT.

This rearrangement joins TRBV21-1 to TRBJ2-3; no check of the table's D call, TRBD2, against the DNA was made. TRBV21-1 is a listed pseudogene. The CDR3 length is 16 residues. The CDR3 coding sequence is TGTGCCAGCAGCAACCGACTAGGCCGGTCTACAGATACGCAGTATTTT. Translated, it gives CASSNRLGRSTDTQYF.

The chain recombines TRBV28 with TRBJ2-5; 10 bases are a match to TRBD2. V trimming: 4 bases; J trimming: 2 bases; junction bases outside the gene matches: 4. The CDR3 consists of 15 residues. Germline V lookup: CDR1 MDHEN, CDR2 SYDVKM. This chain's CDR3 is CASSSPTSGQETQYF. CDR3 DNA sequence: TGTGCCAGCAGTTCCCCGACTAGCGGGCAAGAGACCCAGTACTTC.

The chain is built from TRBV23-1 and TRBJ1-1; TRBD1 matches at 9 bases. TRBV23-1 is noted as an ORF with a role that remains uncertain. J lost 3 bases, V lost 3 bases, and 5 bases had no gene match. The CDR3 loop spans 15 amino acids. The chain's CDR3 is CASSHTGGTDTEAFF. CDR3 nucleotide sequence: TGCGCCAGCAGTCACACAGGGGGCACCGACACTGAAGCTTTCTTT.

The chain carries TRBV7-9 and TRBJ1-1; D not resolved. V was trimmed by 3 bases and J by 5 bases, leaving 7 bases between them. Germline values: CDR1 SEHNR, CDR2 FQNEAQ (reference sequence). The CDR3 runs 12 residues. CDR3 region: CASSLYDTEAFF. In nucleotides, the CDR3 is TGTGCCAGCAGCTTGTATGATACTGAAGCTTTCTTT. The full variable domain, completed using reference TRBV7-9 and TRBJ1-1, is DTGVSQNPRHKITKRGQNVTFRCDPISEHNRLYWYRQTLGQGPEFLTYFQNEAQLEKSRLLSDRFSAERPKGSFSTLEIQRTEQGDSAMYLCASSLYDTEAFFGQGTRLTVV.

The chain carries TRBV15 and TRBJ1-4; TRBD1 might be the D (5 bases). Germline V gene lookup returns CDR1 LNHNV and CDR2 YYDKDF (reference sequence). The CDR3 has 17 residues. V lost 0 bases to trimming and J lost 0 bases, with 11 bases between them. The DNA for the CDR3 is TGTGCCACCAGCAGAGATCCCGGGGCGGCAACTAATGAAAAACTGTTTTTT. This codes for CATSRDPGAATNEKLFF.

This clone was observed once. In DNA, the CDR3 is TGTGCCAGCAGGCGGGGATTAGACGAGCAGTACTTC. Translating it yields CASRRGLDEQYF. The V and J genes are TRBV28 and TRBJ2-7; D is perhaps TRBD2 (6 bases). From germline, CDR1 is MDHEN and CDR2 SYDVKM. This CDR3 has 12 residues. Deletions cut 6 bases from V and 5 bases from J, with 11 bases between. The variable domain in full, completed from reference TRBV28 and TRBJ2-7, reads DVKVTQSSRYLVKRTGEKVFLECVQDMDHENMFWYRQDPGLGLRLIYFSYDVKMKEKGDIPEGYSVSREKKERFSLILESASTNQTSMYLCASRRGLDEQYFGPGTRLTVT.

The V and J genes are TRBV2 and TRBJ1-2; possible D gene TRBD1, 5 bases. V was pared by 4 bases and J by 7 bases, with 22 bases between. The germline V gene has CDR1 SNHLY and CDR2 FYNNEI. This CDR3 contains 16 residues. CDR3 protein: CASSALGKRDWSGYTF. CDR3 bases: TGTGCCAGCAGTGCCCTGGGGAAACGGGACTGGTCTGGCTACACCTTC. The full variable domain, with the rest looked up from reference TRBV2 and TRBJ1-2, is EPEVTQTPSHQVTQMGQEVILRCVPISNHLYFYWYRQILGQKVEFLVSFYNNEISEKSEIFDDQFSVERPDGSNFTLKIRSTKLEDSAMYFCASSALGKRDWSGYTFGSGTRLTVV.

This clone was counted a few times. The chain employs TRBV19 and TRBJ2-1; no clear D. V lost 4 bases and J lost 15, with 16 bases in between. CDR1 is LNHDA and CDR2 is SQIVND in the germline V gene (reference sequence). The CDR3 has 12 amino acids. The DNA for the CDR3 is TGTGCCAGTAGTACTCCCCCGGGCCGGTGGTTCTTC. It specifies CASSTPPGRWFF.

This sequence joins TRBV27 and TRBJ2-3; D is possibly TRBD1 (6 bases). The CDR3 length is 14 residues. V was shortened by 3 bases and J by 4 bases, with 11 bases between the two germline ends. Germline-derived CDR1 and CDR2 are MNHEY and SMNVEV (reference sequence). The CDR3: CASSLGRGADTQYF. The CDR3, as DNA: TGTGCCAGCAGTTTGGGCAGGGGAGCAGATACGCAGTATTTT.

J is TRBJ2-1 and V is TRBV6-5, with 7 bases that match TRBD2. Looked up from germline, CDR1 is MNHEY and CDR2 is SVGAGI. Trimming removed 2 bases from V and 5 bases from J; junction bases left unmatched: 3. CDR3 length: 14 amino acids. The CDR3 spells CASSYQRGHNEQFF. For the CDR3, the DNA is TGTGCCAGCAGTTACCAGCGGGGTCACAATGAGCAGTTCTTC.

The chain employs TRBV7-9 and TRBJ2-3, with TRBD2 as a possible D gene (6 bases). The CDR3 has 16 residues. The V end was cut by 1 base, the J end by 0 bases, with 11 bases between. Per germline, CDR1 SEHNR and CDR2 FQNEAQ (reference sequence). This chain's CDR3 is CASSLGGGSSTDTQYF. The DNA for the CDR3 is TGTGCCAGCAGCTTAGGGGGAGGATCTAGCACAGATACGCAGTATTTT.

This chain's CDR3 is CASSMGQGALLGQYF. CDR3 sequence (DNA): TGTGCCAGCTCAATGGGACAGGGGGCCCTCCTTGGGCAGTACTTC. This chain uses TRBV18 with TRBJ2-5; TRBD1 matches at 12 bases. The CDR3 covers 15 residues. The germline V gene has CDR1 KGHSH and CDR2 LQKENI. V lost 5 bases, J lost 11 bases, and 12 bases stayed unmatched. The variable domain in full, completed from reference TRBV18 and TRBJ2-5, reads NAGVMQNPRHLVRRRGQEARLRCSPMKGHSHVYWYRQLPEEGLKFMVYLQKENIIDESGMPKERFSAEFPKEGPSILRIQQVVRGDSAAYFCASSMGQGALLGQYFGPGTRLLVL.

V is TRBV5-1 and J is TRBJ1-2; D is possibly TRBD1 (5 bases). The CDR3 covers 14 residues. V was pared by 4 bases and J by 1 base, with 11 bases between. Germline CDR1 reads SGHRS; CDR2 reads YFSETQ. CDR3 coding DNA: TGCGCCAGCAGCGACAGCACACTTAACTATGGCTACACCTTC. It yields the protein CASSDSTLNYGYTF. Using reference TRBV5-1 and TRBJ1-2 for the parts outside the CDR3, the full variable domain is KAGVTQTPRYLIKTRGQQVTLSCSPISGHRSVSWYQQTPGQGLQFLFEYFSETQRNKGNFPGRFSGRQFSNSRSEMNVSTLELGDSALYLCASSDSTLNYGYTFGSGTRLTVV.

Here the CDR3 reads CSVRDGLLGLSPLHF. The DNA for the CDR3 is TGCAGCGTACGGGACGGTCTCCTTGGGCTTTCACCCCTCCACTTT. This chain uses TRBV29-1 with TRBJ1-6; the D gene is possibly TRBD1 (5 bases). The CDR3 spans 15 residues. The V end was cut by 6 bases, the J end by 9 bases, with 21 bases between. Germline CDR1 SQVTM, CDR2 ANQGSEA. The full variable domain, rest sourced from reference TRBV29-1 and TRBJ1-6, is SAVISQKPSRDICQRGTSLTIQCQVDSQVTMMFWYRQQPGQSLTLIATANQGSEATYESGFVIDKFPISRPNLTFSTLTVSNMSPEDSSIYLCSVRDGLLGLSPLHFGNGTRLTVT.

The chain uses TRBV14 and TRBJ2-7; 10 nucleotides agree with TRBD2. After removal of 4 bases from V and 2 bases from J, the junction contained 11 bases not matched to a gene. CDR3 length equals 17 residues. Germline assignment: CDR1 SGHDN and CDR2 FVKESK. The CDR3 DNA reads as TGTGCCAGCAGCCCAAGGGGACTAGCGCCAAATGCCTACGAGCAGTACTTC. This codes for CASSPRGLAPNAYEQYF.

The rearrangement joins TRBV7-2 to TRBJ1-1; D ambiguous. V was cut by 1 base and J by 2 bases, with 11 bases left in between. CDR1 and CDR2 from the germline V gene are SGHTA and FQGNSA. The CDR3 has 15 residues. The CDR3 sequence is CASSLGPWGNTEAFF. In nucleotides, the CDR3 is TGTGCCAGCAGCTTAGGGCCGTGGGGTAACACTGAAGCTTTCTTT.

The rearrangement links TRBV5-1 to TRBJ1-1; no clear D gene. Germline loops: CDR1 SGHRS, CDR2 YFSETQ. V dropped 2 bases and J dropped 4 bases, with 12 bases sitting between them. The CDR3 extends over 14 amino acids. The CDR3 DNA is TGCGCCAGCAGCTTTGGTACCAGCTCCACTGAAGCTTTCTTT. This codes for CASSFGTSSTEAFF.

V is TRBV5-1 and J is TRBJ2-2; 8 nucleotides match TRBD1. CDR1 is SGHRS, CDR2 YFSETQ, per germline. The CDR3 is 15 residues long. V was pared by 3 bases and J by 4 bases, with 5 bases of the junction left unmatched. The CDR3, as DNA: TGCGCCAGCAGCTCGGACAGGGAAGGCACCGGGGAGCTGTTTTTT. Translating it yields CASSSDREGTGELFF.

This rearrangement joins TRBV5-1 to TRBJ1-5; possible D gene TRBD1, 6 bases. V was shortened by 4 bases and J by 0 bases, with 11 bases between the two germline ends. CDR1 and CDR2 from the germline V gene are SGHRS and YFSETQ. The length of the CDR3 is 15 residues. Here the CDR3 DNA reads TGCGCCAGCAGCCCCCAGGGGATTAGCAATCAGCCCCAGCATTTT. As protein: CASSPQGISNQPQHF.

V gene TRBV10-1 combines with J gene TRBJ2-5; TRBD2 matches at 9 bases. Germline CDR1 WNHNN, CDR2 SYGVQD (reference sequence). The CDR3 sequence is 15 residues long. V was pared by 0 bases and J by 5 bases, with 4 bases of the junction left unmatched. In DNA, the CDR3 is TGCGCCAGCAGTGAGTCGACTAGCGGAACGGAGACCCAGTACTTC. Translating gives CASSESTSGTETQYF.

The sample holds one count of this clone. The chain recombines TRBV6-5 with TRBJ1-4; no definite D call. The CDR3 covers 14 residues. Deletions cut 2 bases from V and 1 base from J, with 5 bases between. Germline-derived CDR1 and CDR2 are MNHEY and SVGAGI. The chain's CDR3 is CASSYRGTNEKLFF. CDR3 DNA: TGTGCCAGCAGTTACCGGGGAACTAATGAAAAACTGTTTTTT.

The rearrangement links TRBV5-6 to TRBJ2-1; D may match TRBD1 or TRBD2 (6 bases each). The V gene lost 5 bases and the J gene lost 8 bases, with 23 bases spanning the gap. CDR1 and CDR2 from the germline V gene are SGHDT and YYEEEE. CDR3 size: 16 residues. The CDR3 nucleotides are TGTGCCAGCAGGACGTCCCGGGGGCTAGCAGGGTATGAGCAGTTCTTC. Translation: CASRTSRGLAGYEQFF.

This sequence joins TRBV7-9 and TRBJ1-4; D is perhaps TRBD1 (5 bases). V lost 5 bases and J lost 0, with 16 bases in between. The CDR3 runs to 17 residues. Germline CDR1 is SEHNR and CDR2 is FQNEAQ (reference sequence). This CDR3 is CASSLDHQGATNEKLFF. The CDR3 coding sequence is TGTGCCAGCAGCCTAGACCATCAAGGGGCAACTAATGAAAAACTGTTTTTT.

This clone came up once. CDR3: CASSIAQGNEQFF. CDR3 nucleotides: TGTGCCAGCAGTATCGCCCAGGGAAATGAGCAGTTCTTC. The rearrangement joins TRBV9 to TRBJ2-1, with D maybe TRBD1 (5 bases). V was trimmed by 5 bases and J by 7 bases, leaving 13 bases between them. The CDR3 runs to 13 residues. The germline V gene has CDR1 SGDLS and CDR2 YYNGEE.

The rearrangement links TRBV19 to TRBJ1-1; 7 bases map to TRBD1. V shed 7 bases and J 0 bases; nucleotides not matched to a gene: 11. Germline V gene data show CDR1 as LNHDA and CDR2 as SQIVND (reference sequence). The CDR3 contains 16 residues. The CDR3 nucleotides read TGTGCCAGTACGCAGGGGGAGAAGGGCGTGAACACTGAAGCTTTCTTT. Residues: CASTQGEKGVNTEAFF.

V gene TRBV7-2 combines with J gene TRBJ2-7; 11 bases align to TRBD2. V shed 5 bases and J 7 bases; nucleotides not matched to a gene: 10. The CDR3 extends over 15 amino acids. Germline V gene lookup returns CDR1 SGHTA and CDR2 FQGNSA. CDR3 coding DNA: TGTGCCAGCAGCCCAAGACTAGCGGGAACGGGGGAGCAGTACTTC. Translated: CASSPRLAGTGEQYF.

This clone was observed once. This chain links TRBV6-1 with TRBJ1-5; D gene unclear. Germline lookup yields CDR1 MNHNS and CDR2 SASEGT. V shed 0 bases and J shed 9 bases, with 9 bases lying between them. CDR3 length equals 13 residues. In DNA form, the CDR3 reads TGTGCCAGCAGTGAAGCGCTTGCAGGGCCCCAGCATTTT. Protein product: CASSEALAGPQHF.

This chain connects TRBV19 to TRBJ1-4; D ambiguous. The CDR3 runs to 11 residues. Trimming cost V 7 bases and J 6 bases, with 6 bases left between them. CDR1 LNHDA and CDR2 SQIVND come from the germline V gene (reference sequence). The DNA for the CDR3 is TGTGCCAGTAAAGACTATGAAAAACTGTTTTTT. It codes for CASKDYEKLFF. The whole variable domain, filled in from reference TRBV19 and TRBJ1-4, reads DGGITQSPKYLFRKEGQNVTLSCEQNLNHDAMYWYRQDPGQGLRLIYYSQIVNDFQKGDIAEGYSVSREKKESFPLTVTSAQKNPTAFYLCASKDYEKLFFGSGTQLSVL.

The CDR3 bases are TGTGCCAGCAGCTTATCCGGGGGAAAAGTCTACGAGCAGTACTTC. Protein sequence: CASSLSGGKVYEQYF. The chain combines TRBV7-2 with TRBJ2-7; TRBD2 is a possible D gene (6 bases). The germline gives CDR1 SGHTA, CDR2 FQGNSA. The CDR3 runs to 15 residues. Deletions cut 2 bases from V and 3 bases from J, with 14 bases between.

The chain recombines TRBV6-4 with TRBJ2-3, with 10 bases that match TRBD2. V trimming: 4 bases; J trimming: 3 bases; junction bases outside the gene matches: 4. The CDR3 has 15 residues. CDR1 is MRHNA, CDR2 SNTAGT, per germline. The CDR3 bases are TGTGCCAGCAGTGCTGAACTAGCGGGAACAGATACGCAGTATTTT. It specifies CASSAELAGTDTQYF.